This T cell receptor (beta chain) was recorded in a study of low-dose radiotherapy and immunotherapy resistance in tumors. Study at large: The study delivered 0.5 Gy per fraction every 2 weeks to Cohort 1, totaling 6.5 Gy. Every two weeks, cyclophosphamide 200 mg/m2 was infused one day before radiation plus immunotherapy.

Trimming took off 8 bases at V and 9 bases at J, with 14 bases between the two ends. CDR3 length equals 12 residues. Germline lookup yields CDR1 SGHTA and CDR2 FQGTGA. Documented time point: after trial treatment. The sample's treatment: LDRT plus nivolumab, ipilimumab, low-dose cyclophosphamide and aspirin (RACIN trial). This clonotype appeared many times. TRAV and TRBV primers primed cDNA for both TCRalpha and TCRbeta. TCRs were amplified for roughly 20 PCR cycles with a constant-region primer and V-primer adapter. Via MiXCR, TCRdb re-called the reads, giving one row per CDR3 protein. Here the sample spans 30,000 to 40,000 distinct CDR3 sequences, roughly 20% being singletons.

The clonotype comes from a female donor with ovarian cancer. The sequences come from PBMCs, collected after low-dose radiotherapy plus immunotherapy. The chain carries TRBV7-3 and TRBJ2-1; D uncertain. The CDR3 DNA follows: TGTGCCAGCGGTTCGGGCCTGGGTGAGCAGTTCTTC. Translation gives CASGSGLGEQFF.